The entry below gives a single T cell receptor (beta chain) sequence along with its context. Sequenced by immunoSEQ multiplex PCR; TCRdb stores in-frame clones only, minus some. The sample lists approximately 81,000 clones; 80% to 90% were seen once. The entry originates in a study of technical replicates of blood from several donors. The trim removed 4 bases at V and 1 base at J, leaving 3 bases unmatched. The germline V gene encodes CDR1 SGHDN and CDR2 FVKESK. The CDR3 is made up of 16 amino acids. The source of this sequence is a human donor in good health. Some clones in this sample may be carry-over from other donors' samples. The sample was PBMCs. J is TRBJ2-2 and V is TRBV14; 10 bases map to TRBD2. CDR3 in DNA: TGTGCCAGCAGCCTCAGACTAGCGGGGAACACCGGGGAGCTGTTTTTT. Translated: CASSLRLAGNTGELFF.